This T cell receptor beta chain was captured by sequencing in a study of PD-1 blockade in classical Hodgkin lymphoma (dated by TCRdb to about 2020). The study in broad terms: Nivolumab dosing was 3 mg/kg intravenously every 2 weeks, continuing until either disease progression or unacceptable toxicity. The study used TCR beta sequencing and CyTOF to define a peripheral blood immune signature of response to PD-1 blockade in classical Hodgkin lymphoma.

In regard to this clone: Its antigen is unknown. No much larger clonotype is one base removed from it; base qualities were not supplied.

Taken with the paper, the label for time point translates to: cycle 4 day 1 (C4D1), after less than 7 weeks of nivolumab. Every trial patient had relapsed after autologous stem cell transplantation, and cohorts A, B and C differed in prior brentuximab vedotin exposure. The trial cohort comprised around 60 patients with relapsed/refractory classical Hodgkin lymphoma whose best overall responses were complete response, partial response or progressive disease. Single-agent nivolumab was administered to trial patients in the multi-cohort phase II CheckMate 205 trial. An independent review committee assessed best overall response by applying the 2007 International Working Group response criteria. Trial PBMCs were collected just before the start of nivolumab (C1D1) and during therapy at cycle 2 day 1 and cycle 4 day 1. Peripheral blood was collected in 8 mL Vacutainer Cell Preparation Tubes, from which PBMCs were isolated by centrifugation and then cryopreserved.

The Qiagen DNeasy kit was used to extract genomic DNA from unsorted PBMCs and from the negatively selected CD4+ and CD8+ fractions. TCR beta CDR3 regions were amplified by immunoSEQ multiplex PCR using primers annealing to V and J segments. A synthetic immune receptor repertoire was used to minimize amplification bias, and any remaining bias was removed computationally after sequencing. The authors' analysis ran thus. Custom Python scripts were used to quantify repertoire diversity as the Shannon entropy index. The unsorted, CD4+ and CD8+ repertoires were each analyzed separately, with the exception of combined analyses, where CD4+ and CD8+ sequences were merged in silico. A clone counted as expanded when the clone's frequency after treatment rose at least 2-fold relative to C1D1, and clones undetected at baseline were given a pseudocount of 0.5. Clones with 0 or 1 copy at C1D1 were classified as singleton clones, and clones with 2 or more copies were classified as non-singleton clones. Clones expanded in unsorted samples were labelled as CD4+, CD8+ or unknown by matching protein sequences in sorted samples from the same patient. Wilcoxon tests on paired samples were used to test changes in diversity from C1D1 to C4D1. Not all clones reach the TCRdb copy of this immuneACCESS table, which keeps in-frame sequences only. Checked studies attribute under half of the gap to unresolved V genes and leave the rest unexplained. The D gene and trimming were derived from the DNA, and the V and J assignments and clone size from that table. The sample yields about 4,000 clones; roughly 70% were counted once. The ten top clones hold around 50% of the sample.

From a lookup of the germline V gene (reference sequence), CDR1 and CDR2 are MNHNY and SVGAGI. The CDR3 goes from the cysteine to the phenylalanine over 14 residues. CDR3 DNA only is kept here, 42 bases in frame from base 1. The germline ends are 21 bases apart after V is trimmed by 10 bases and J by 5 bases. General conclusions and limits of the study: Lower diversity was observed in patients in whom nivolumab was started less than 1 year after ASCT, and these patients were excluded from later analyses so that confounding by immune reconstitution would be avoided. Trial patients achieving complete response had baseline diversity similar to newly diagnosed patients, whereas partial responders and progressors had significantly lower diversity. A significant rise by C4D1 was seen in CD4+ but not CD8+ TCR diversity (p=0.0027 vs p=0.16), with the rise being most apparent in complete responders (p=0.02). Newly diagnosed patients were reported to have lower baseline TCR diversity than healthy donors, and relapsed/refractory patients were reported to have lower baseline TCR diversity still. The study was restricted to a single clinical trial cohort, and the causes of repertoire differences, possibly disease activity or prior therapy, were left undefined.

This receptor was identified in a human donor with classical Hodgkin lymphoma. Recombination joined TRBV6-6 with TRBJ2-7; the D element might be TRBD1 or TRBD2, as each aligns at 5 bases. The sequences come from peripheral blood mononuclear cells (PBMCs), collected before the fourth cycle of nivolumab. In nucleotides, the sequence is TGTGCCACCTCGGGAAGACAGCGGTCCCACGAGCAGTACTTC. Its coded protein is CATSGRQRSHEQYF.